This TCR beta chain was sequenced in a study of response to subunit inactivated influenza vaccine. Overall study results and limits: Each seasonal influenza vaccination, the authors suggested, recruits few new T cells.

TCRdb called the RT-PCR reads again in MiXCR, with one record for every CDR3 protein. The table has 750,000 to 850,000 distinct CDR3 sequences, roughly 18% seen once. The V gene's germline CDR1 is KGHSH and CDR2 LQKENI. The CDR3 loop spans 15 amino acids. The J segment lost 5 bases and the V segment lost 0 bases, leaving 6 bases of the junction unmatched. Worth noting for this clonotype: Its antigen remains unidentified.

Sequenced here: PBMCs from blood, sampled around 5 days after vaccination. This clonotype originated in a man aged 45-60 years who received an inactivated influenza vaccine. V usage is TRBV18 and J usage is TRBJ2-5; 7 bases are a match to TRBD1. The CDR3 here is CASSPPNRGIETQYF. CDR3 bases: TGTGCCAGCTCACCACCGAACAGGGGAATCGAGACCCAGTACTTC.